The rows below give T cell receptor beta chains drawn from one sample of a study of kidney transplant recipient with SARS-CoV-2 infection. TCRdb re-called the reads with MiXCR, one entry per CDR3 protein. Counted here are under 300,000 distinct CDR3 sequences, roughly 26% occurring once; the ten biggest clones make up almost 7.5%. The sample consisted of a blood sample, taken at baseline and around day 110 from a kidney transplant recipient. All receptors derive from a male patient younger than 45 who had COVID-19 and was a kidney transplant recipient. Some of the T cells might come from the graft donor. Each CDR3 is given with its conserved first and last residue. Each record gives: J gene, V gene, clone size, D gene, CDR3 protein, CDR3 DNA. D genes are given only for firm matches. Size is stated for part of the rows, as once, few or many counts, or as a class when the clone is expanded.

TRBJ1-2 TRBV5-1 many NA CASNFRSVRKTYGYTF TGCGCCAGCAACTTTAGATCGGTTCGAAAGACCTATGGCTACACCTTC
TRBJ2-3 TRBV19 NA NA CASSSGGLTDTLYF TGTGCCAGTAGTTCTGGAGGCCTCACAGATACGCTGTATTTT
TRBJ1-3 TRBV5-6 many NA CASSLGAQGNTIYF TGTGCCAGCAGCTTGGGGGCGCAGGGAAACACCATATATTTT
TRBJ2-5 TRBV5-6 NA NA CASSRTSYGEETQYF TGTGCCAGCAGCCGTACGTCGTACGGGGAAGAGACCCAGTACTTC
TRBJ1-2 TRBV6-4 many NA CAVGREGGGYTF TGTGCCGTTGGCCGGGAGGGCGGTGGCTACACCTTC
TRBJ2-3 TRBV5-4 NA NA CASSSRQTNTDTQYF TGTGCCAGCAGCTCGAGGCAGACTAACACAGATACGCAGTATTTT
TRBJ2-3 TRBV5-1 NA NA CASSLLRREGDTQYF TGCGCCAGCAGCTTGTTACGGCGGGAAGGGGATACGCAGTATTTT
TRBJ2-5 TRBV7-6 many TRBD1 CASSSGAGGPQETQYF TGTGCTAGCAGCTCCGGGGCAGGGGGCCCCCAAGAGACCCAGTACTTC
TRBJ1-1 TRBV3-1 many TRBD1 CASSLGQATFEAFF TGTGCCAGCAGCCTCGGACAGGCGACCTTTGAAGCTTTCTTT
TRBJ1-1 TRBV27 many NA CASKVQGSWEAFF TGTGCCAGCAAGGTGCAGGGCAGCTGGGAAGCTTTCTTT